The T cell receptor beta chain under discussion was sequenced for a study of T-cell reconstitution after alpha-beta-depleted transplantation in children. CDR1 and CDR2 from the germline V gene are SGHDN and FVKESK. Trimming pared 3 bases from V and 7 bases from J, leaving 19 bases between. The CDR3 extends over 16 amino acids. Overall study results and limits: When one year had passed after transplant, most T-cell counts and diversity came from newly produced T cells. Recipient T cells and thymic progenitors that survived were the source of the high TCRbeta diversity seen at day 60 in some patients. By about two months after transplant, alpha-beta T cells reportedly arose from several hundred graft clones that had expanded.

As for this clonotype: Its specificity is unknown.

Preparation of the TCRbeta library was carried out with unique molecular identifiers. TCRdb processed the PCR reads anew with MiXCR; each CDR3 protein has one entry. The table has a few hundred thousand distinct CDR3 sequences, 20% to 30% seen once. This clonotype was obtained from a boy younger than two with Wiskott-Aldrich syndrome, due to receive a stem cell transplant. The input for sequencing was PBMCs, taken before TCRalphabeta/CD19-depleted stem cell transplant. The chain uses TRBV14 and TRBJ2-1; the D gene is possibly TRBD1 (6 bases). CDR3 sequence: CASSHQGRSGQNEQFF. The CDR3 coding sequence is TGTGCCAGCAGCCACCAAGGGAGAAGTGGACAGAATGAGCAGTTCTTC.